A single sample gave rise to the 29 T cell receptor beta chains below, sequenced in a study of blood T cell repertoires in COVID-19. Method: immunoSEQ multiplex PCR; TCRdb's copy keeps in-frame clones and lacks some. The table records 15,000 to 20,000 clones, roughly four fifths of them present only once. Sequenced: peripheral blood. These receptors were obtained from a man of 80 years or more with active COVID-19.

This chain links TRBV10-3 with TRBJ2-6; tentatively, D is TRBD2 (5 bases). The CDR3 loop spans 17 amino acids. Germline V gene lookup returns CDR1 ENHRY and CDR2 SYGVKD. Deletions cut 0 bases from V and 0 bases from J, with 9 bases between. The CDR3 reads CAISESAVSSGANVLTF. CDR3 in DNA: TGTGCCATCAGTGAGTCAGCGGTAAGCTCTGGGGCCAACGTCCTGACTTTC.

The chain combines TRBV7-2 with TRBJ1-1; D remains unclear. The CDR3 length is 13 residues. The ends were cut back, 0 bases at V and 1 base at J, with 3 bases in the middle. Looked up from germline, CDR1 is SGHTA and CDR2 is FQGNSA. The CDR3: CASSLARNTEAFF. DNA of the CDR3: TGTGCCAGCAGCTTAGCGAGGAACACTGAAGCTTTCTTT. Full variable domain (remainder filled in from reference TRBV7-2 and TRBJ1-1): GAGVSQSPSNKVTEKGKDVELRCDPISGHTALYWYRQSLGQGLEFLIYFQGNSAPDKSGLPSDRFSAERTGGSVSTLTIQRTQQEDSAVYLCASSLARNTEAFFGQGTRLTVV.

This clone has only a few counts. This chain links TRBV28 with TRBJ2-7; 7 bases are a match to TRBD1. The CDR3 has 12 amino acids. V was pared by 6 bases and J by 4 bases, with 3 bases of the junction left unmatched. Per germline, CDR1 MDHEN and CDR2 SYDVKM. CDR3: CASSNRGYEQYF. Written as DNA, the CDR3 is TGTGCCAGCAGCAACAGGGGTTACGAGCAGTACTTC.

CDR3 in amino acids: CASSEPPTRWRYTF. The CDR3 DNA reads as TGTGCCAGCAGTGAACCCCCGACACGTTGGCGCTACACCTTC. J is TRBJ1-2 and V is TRBV6-1, with D unresolved. CDR1 is MNHNS, CDR2 SASEGT, per germline. The CDR3 is 14 amino acids. Trimming shortened V by 2 bases and J by 9 bases, and 16 bases separated the two germline ends.

This chain uses TRBV6-1 with TRBJ2-3; TRBD1 matches at 10 bases. Germline-derived CDR1 and CDR2 are MNHNS and SASEGT. V lost 4 bases, J lost 3 bases, and 7 bases stayed unmatched. CDR3 length: 16 amino acids. DNA of the CDR3: TGTGCCAGCAGTGCCTTAGGGACAGGGGCGACAGATACGCAGTATTTT. Translation: CASSALGTGATDTQYF.

The table lists this clone with a few counts. This chain links TRBV24-1 with TRBJ1-1, with D perhaps TRBD1 (5 bases). Looked up from germline, CDR1 is KGHDR and CDR2 is SFDVKD. This CDR3 has 13 residues. V gave up 4 bases and J gave up 6 bases, with 11 bases separating them. CDR3 sequence: CATSEGGKAEAFF. For the CDR3, the DNA is TGTGCCACCAGTGAGGGGGGGAAGGCTGAAGCTTTCTTT.

The chain combines TRBV29-1 with TRBJ2-7, with TRBD2 matching over 11 bases. CDR1 and CDR2 (germline): SQVTM, ANQGSEA. This CDR3 is built from 16 residues. The trim removed 3 bases at V and 3 bases at J, leaving 10 bases unmatched. Here the CDR3 reads CSVDPPAGLAVYEQYF. The CDR3 region has the DNA TGCAGCGTTGACCCCCCGGCGGGACTAGCGGTCTACGAGCAGTACTTC.

The chain combines TRBV27 with TRBJ2-2, with 8 nucleotides matching TRBD2. The CDR3 is made up of 17 amino acids. The V gene's germline CDR1 is MNHEY and CDR2 SMNVEV (reference sequence). Trimming at V came to 7 bases and at J to 4 bases, leaving 14 bases not matched to a gene. CDR3 amino acids: CASTRGAGGRSTGELFF. Written as DNA, the CDR3 is TGTGCCAGCACCAGAGGGGCGGGAGGTAGGAGCACCGGGGAGCTGTTTTTT.

J is TRBJ1-5 and V is TRBV2; D is uncertain. Per germline, CDR1 SNHLY and CDR2 FYNNEI. The CDR3 is 14 amino acids. Deletions cut 8 bases from V and 7 bases from J, with 18 bases between. The CDR3 sequence is CASSMERVGQPQHF. The CDR3, as DNA: TGTGCCAGCTCCATGGAGAGGGTAGGGCAGCCCCAGCATTTT.

The genes are TRBV7-9 and TRBJ2-3, with D maybe TRBD2 (5 bases). Germline CDR1 SEHNR, CDR2 FQNEAQ (reference sequence). The CDR3 extends over 16 amino acids. Trimming took off 2 bases at V and 1 base at J, with 13 bases between the two ends. The CDR3 spells CASSLTIWGGTDTQYF. The CDR3 nucleotides read TGTGCCAGCAGCTTAACCATCTGGGGAGGCACAGATACGCAGTATTTT.

This clone has more than one count but fewer than ten. The V gene is TRBV25-1, the J gene TRBJ2-7; tentative D call: TRBD2 (6 bases). Trimming shortened V by 4 bases and J by 9 bases, and 13 bases separated the two germline ends. From germline, CDR1 is MGHDK and CDR2 SYGVNS. This CDR3 is 12 amino acids long. The chain's CDR3 is CASSGPVGGQYF. The CDR3 nucleotides are TGTGCCAGCAGTGGTCCGGTCGGGGGGCAGTACTTC.

CDR3 sequence reads: CASSLKQQGPGELFF. Here the CDR3 DNA reads TGTGCCAGCAGCTTAAAACAACAGGGCCCCGGGGAGCTGTTTTTT. The chain uses TRBV7-9 and TRBJ2-2; tentative D call: TRBD1 (6 bases). The CDR3 is 15 amino acids. Germline CDR1 reads SEHNR; CDR2 reads FQNEAQ (reference sequence). V was shortened by 2 bases and J by 6 bases, with 13 bases between the two germline ends.

The chain recombines TRBV5-6 with TRBJ2-1; the match to TRBD2 covers 12 bases. Germline assignment: CDR1 SGHDT and CDR2 YYEEEE. V shed 0 bases and J 8 bases; nucleotides not matched to a gene: 6. The CDR3 has 16 amino acids. The CDR3 spells CASSLVRLAGGHEQFF. The CDR3 nucleotides read TGTGCCAGCAGCTTGGTTAGGCTAGCGGGAGGGCATGAGCAGTTCTTC.

The rearrangement uses TRBV19 and TRBJ1-2; possibly TRBD1 for D (5 bases). This CDR3 spans 13 amino acids. Germline assignment: CDR1 LNHDA and CDR2 SQIVND (reference sequence). Trimming removed 1 base from V and 3 bases from J, with 6 bases in between. CDR3 amino acids: CASSIAQDYGYTF. CDR3 DNA sequence: TGTGCCAGTAGTATAGCACAGGACTATGGCTACACCTTC.

The genes are TRBV7-2 and TRBJ2-3; TRBD2 matches 7 bases. This CDR3 is 16 amino acids long. V trimming: 4 bases; J trimming: 2 bases; junction bases outside the gene matches: 9. Germline lookup yields CDR1 SGHTA and CDR2 FQGNSA. The CDR3 region is CASSSRLGGVTDTQYF. Here the CDR3 DNA reads TGTGCCAGCAGCTCCCGCTTGGGGGGGGTCACAGATACGCAGTATTTT. Together with reference TRBV7-2 and TRBJ2-3, the CDR3 gives the full variable domain: GAGVSQSPSNKVTEKGKDVELRCDPISGHTALYWYRQSLGQGLEFLIYFQGNSAPDKSGLPSDRFSAERTGGSVSTLTIQRTQQEDSAVYLCASSSRLGGVTDTQYFGPGTRLTVL.

The chain is built from TRBV28 and TRBJ2-1, with 8 positions matching TRBD1. The CDR3 totals 13 residues. V trimming: 8 bases; J trimming: 3 bases; junction bases outside the gene matches: 3. CDR1 and CDR2 from the germline V gene are MDHEN and SYDVKM. Here the CDR3 reads CASGQGNYNEQFF. The CDR3 coding sequence is TGTGCCAGCGGACAGGGCAACTACAATGAGCAGTTCTTC.

The J gene is TRBJ2-1, the V gene TRBV6-6, with 12 bases fitting TRBD2. The germline CDR1 and CDR2 sequences are MNHNY and SVGAGI (reference sequence). V trimming: 0 bases; J trimming: 9 bases; junction bases outside the gene matches: 6. The CDR3 length is 16 residues. CDR3 sequence reads: CASSYSTASGRGEQFF. The CDR3 DNA reads as TGTGCCAGCAGTTACTCGACGGCTAGCGGGAGGGGTGAGCAGTTCTTC.

The chain has TRBV28 and TRBJ1-2; D is undetermined. V was pared by 3 bases and J by 3 bases, with 8 bases between. Germline V gives CDR1 MDHEN, CDR2 SYDVKM. This CDR3 comprises 13 residues. The CDR3 DNA reads TGTGCCAGCAGTTTTGTCAGTTACTATGGCTACACCTTC. Translated: CASSFVSYYGYTF.

The V gene is TRBV2, the J gene TRBJ2-3, with 9 bases identical to TRBD2. CDR3 length: 14 amino acids. The germline gives CDR1 SNHLY, CDR2 FYNNEI. Germline trimming cut 8 bases from V and 5 bases from J; bases unmatched to any gene: 8. CDR3 loop: CASRIAGDQDTQYF. CDR3 DNA: TGTGCCAGCCGGATAGCGGGAGACCAAGATACGCAGTATTTT.

V and J are TRBV28 and TRBJ2-1; possible D gene TRBD2, 6 bases. In germline, CDR1 is MDHEN, CDR2 SYDVKM. V shed 4 bases and J shed 7 bases, with 14 bases lying between them. The CDR3 length is 14 residues. DNA for the CDR3: TGTGCCAGCAGTTCCCCCGGGAGTACAAATGAGCAGTTCTTC. It specifies CASSSPGSTNEQFF.

This clone was counted once. The chain couples TRBV5-5 to TRBJ2-4; a weak D match, TRBD2 (5 bases). CDR1 is SGHKS, CDR2 YYEKEE, per germline (reference sequence). The CDR3 loop spans 12 amino acids. Between the trimmed V and J ends, which lost 1 base and 8 bases, there was a span of 7 bases. The CDR3 DNA sequence: TGTGCCAGCAGCTTGATGGAGGACATTCAGTACTTC. Residues: CASSLMEDIQYF.

V usage is TRBV4-1 and J usage is TRBJ2-2; unclear D gene. CDR3 length: 16 amino acids. Germline-derived CDR1 and CDR2 are MGHRA and YSYEKL. V lost 3 bases and J lost 0, with 11 bases in between. CDR3 region: CASSQNTASNTGELFF. The CDR3 coding sequence is TGCGCCAGCAGCCAGAACACCGCTTCGAACACCGGGGAGCTGTTTTTT.

The genes are TRBV3-1 (or the pseudogene TRBV3-2) and TRBJ1-4; no firm D call. Trimming took off 1 base at V and 1 base at J, with 7 bases between the two ends. The length of the CDR3 is 15 residues. Germline loops: CDR1 LGHDT, CDR2 YNNKEL (reference sequence). This CDR3 is CASSQGGGTNEKLFF. Here the CDR3 DNA reads TGTGCCAGCAGCCAAGGTGGAGGAACTAATGAAAAACTGTTTTTT.

V gene TRBV3-1 (or the pseudogene TRBV3-2) combines with J gene TRBJ2-7; TRBD2 agrees at 9 bases. With 4 bases clipped from V and 2 bases from J, the junction kept 9 bases outside the gene matches. There are 16 residues in the CDR3. Germline CDR1 and CDR2: LGHDT and YNNKEL (reference sequence). The DNA for the CDR3 is TGTGCCAGCAGCCCCCGGCGGACTAGCGTCGCCTACGAGCAGTACTTC. It yields the protein CASSPRRTSVAYEQYF.

The V and J genes are TRBV30 and TRBJ2-1; 12 bases agree with TRBD2. This CDR3 is 15 amino acids long. J was trimmed by 9 bases and V by 3 bases; bases with no gene match: 9. CDR1 GTSNPN and CDR2 SVGIG come from the germline V gene (reference sequence). The CDR3 protein is CAWRYSSGRAPEQFF. For the CDR3, the DNA is TGTGCCTGGAGATACTCTAGCGGGAGGGCCCCTGAGCAGTTCTTC.

This clone was found once. CDR3 sequence reads: CATSRDPVWGPGETQYF. CDR3 DNA sequence: TGTGCCACCAGCAGAGATCCGGTATGGGGGCCGGGGGAGACCCAGTACTTC. V is TRBV15 and J is TRBJ2-5; a possible D gene is TRBD1 (6 bases). V was clipped by 0 bases and J by 5 bases, with 19 bases between them. CDR1 and CDR2 (germline): LNHNV, YYDKDF (reference sequence). The CDR3 runs to 17 residues.

The gene calls are TRBV2 and TRBJ2-2; D possibly corresponds to TRBD1 (7 bases). Germline loops: CDR1 SNHLY, CDR2 FYNNEI. Trimming pared 4 bases from V and 5 bases from J, leaving 14 bases between. This CDR3 spans 15 amino acids. The CDR3 sequence is CASSVGGGRTGELFF. The CDR3 DNA reads as TGTGCCAGCAGTGTTGGAGGGGGCAGAACCGGGGAGCTGTTTTTT.

The V and J genes are TRBV29-1 and TRBJ1-1; 10 bases map to TRBD1. Per germline, CDR1 SQVTM and CDR2 ANQGSEA. The CDR3 sequence is 14 residues long. Germline trimming cut 7 bases from V and 6 bases from J; bases unmatched to any gene: 11. The CDR3 bases are TGCAGCGCTTCAGCGGACAGGGGGGTGTCTGAAGCTTTCTTT. This encodes CSASADRGVSEAFF.

The rearrangement links TRBV29-1 to TRBJ2-6, with 10 bases identical to TRBD1. Trimming cost V 4 bases and J 2 bases; bases outside gene matches: 5. The germline CDR1 and CDR2 sequences are SQVTM and ANQGSEA. The length of the CDR3 is 16 residues. Here the CDR3 DNA reads TGCAGCGTTGCCCTTGGGACAGGGGCTGGGGCCAACGTCCTGACTTTC. Translated: CSVALGTGAGANVLTF.